The 8 T cell receptor beta chains reported below all come from one sample, sequenced in a study of cytomegalovirus exposure and HLA in healthy donors (dated by TCRdb to about 2017). Receptor libraries were prepared by the immunoSEQ multiplex PCR assay. For the multiplex PCR, a mixture combining 60 forward primers for TCR Vbeta segments and 13 reverse primers for TCR Jbeta segments was used. The clones in this table, taken by TCRdb from immuneACCESS, are in-frame only. Not every clone is retained; where verified, under half of the shortfall comes from an unresolved V gene, and the cause of the rest is unknown. The sample records 100,000 to 150,000 clones, 80% to 85% of which are singletons. Roughly 7.8% of the sample goes to the ten largest clones. The material sequenced was PBMCs. These receptors came from a woman aged 45-60 years in good health and CMV-seropositive.

V is TRBV13 and J is TRBJ2-1, with 7 nucleotides matching TRBD2. Per the germline V gene, CDR1 is PRHDT and CDR2 is FYEKMQ (reference sequence). CDR3 size: 13 residues. After removal of 1 base from V and 6 bases from J, the junction contained 0 bases not matched to a gene. The CDR3 DNA follows: TGTGCCAGCAGCTTAGCGGGGGGCAATGAGCAGTTCTTC. It translates to CASSLAGGNEQFF. The whole variable domain, filled in from reference TRBV13 and TRBJ2-1, reads AAGVIQSPRHLIKEKRETATLKCYPIPRHDTVYWYQQGPGQDPQFLISFYEKMQSDKGSIPDRFSAQQFSDYHSELNMSSLELGDSALYFCASSLAGGNEQFFGPGTRLTVL.

This chain links TRBV2 with TRBJ1-6; TRBD1 matches 8 bases. V trimming: 7 bases; J trimming: 2 bases; junction bases outside the gene matches: 4. In germline, CDR1 is SNHLY, CDR2 FYNNEI. The CDR3 has 15 amino acids. In DNA form, the CDR3 reads TGTGCCAGCACCATACAGGGGGCCTATAATTCACCCCTCCACTTT. Protein product: CASTIQGAYNSPLHF. Full variable domain (missing parts from reference TRBV2 and TRBJ1-6): EPEVTQTPSHQVTQMGQEVILRCVPISNHLYFYWYRQILGQKVEFLVSFYNNEISEKSEIFDDQFSVERPDGSNFTLKIRSTKLEDSAMYFCASTIQGAYNSPLHFGNGTRLTVT.

The rearrangement joins TRBV30 to TRBJ1-5, with D tentatively TRBD1 (5 bases). With 1 base removed from V and 7 bases from J, the gap between germline ends came to 11 bases. The CDR3 is 13 amino acids. Germline CDR1 reads GTSNPN; CDR2 reads SVGIG (reference sequence). The CDR3: CAWSGGGGQPQHF. CDR3 in DNA: TGTGCCTGGAGTGGGGGGGGAGGGCAGCCCCAGCATTTT.

This clone was observed a single time. The CDR3: CASSLQGAPGAFF. The CDR3, as DNA: TGTGCCAGCAGCTTACAGGGGGCGCCGGGGGCTTTCTTT. The chain carries TRBV11-2 and TRBJ1-1; TRBD1 agrees at 8 bases. Per the germline V gene, CDR1 is SGHAT and CDR2 is FQNNGV. This CDR3 contains 13 residues. J was trimmed by 11 bases and V by 2 bases; bases with no gene match: 7.

The chain is built from TRBV7-2 and TRBJ2-1; 7 bases align to TRBD1. This CDR3 has 14 amino acids. CDR1 and CDR2 (germline): SGHTA, FQGNSA. V shed 5 bases and J 9 bases; nucleotides not matched to a gene: 10. The CDR3 sequence is CASSNTYRGTEQFF. DNA for the CDR3: TGTGCCAGCAGCAACACTTACAGGGGAACTGAGCAGTTCTTC. The variable domain in full, completed from reference TRBV7-2 and TRBJ2-1, reads GAGVSQSPSNKVTEKGKDVELRCDPISGHTALYWYRQSLGQGLEFLIYFQGNSAPDKSGLPSDRFSAERTGGSVSTLTIQRTQQEDSAVYLCASSNTYRGTEQFFGPGTRLTVL.

The chain recombines TRBV28 with TRBJ2-5; 8 bases map to TRBD1. V shed 6 bases, J shed 11 bases, and the junction held 14 bases outside the gene matches. Germline values: CDR1 MDHEN, CDR2 SYDVKM. This CDR3 is 14 amino acids long. CDR3 loop: CASRLTGAGGEQYF. CDR3 in DNA: TGTGCCAGCAGGCTGACAGGGGCAGGGGGAGAGCAGTACTTC.

The chain joins TRBV10-3 to TRBJ1-2; no reliable D call. The CDR3 has 12 amino acids. Germline V gene sequence: CDR1 ENHRY, CDR2 SYGVKD. V lost 2 bases and J 6 bases, leaving 7 bases between the germline ends. The DNA for the CDR3 is TGTGCCATCAGTGAGCCCCCGGATGGCTACACCTTC. As protein: CAISEPPDGYTF.

V is TRBV19 and J is TRBJ1-2; 7 bases are shared with TRBD1. This CDR3 region has 14 residues. Trimming at V came to 4 bases and at J to 7 bases, leaving 9 bases not matched to a gene. Germline V gene data show CDR1 as LNHDA and CDR2 as SQIVND (reference sequence). CDR3 sequence (DNA): TGTGCCAGTAGTAGAGTACAGGGGAGAGGTGGCTACACCTTC. It codes for CASSRVQGRGGYTF.